The text below deals with one T cell receptor (beta chain). Method: immunoSEQ multiplex PCR; TCRdb's copy keeps in-frame clones and lacks some. The sample yields 100,000 to 150,000 clones, about 88% seen once. Trimming shortened V by 3 bases and J by 0 bases, and 14 bases separated the two germline ends. CDR3 length: 16 residues. CDR1 is MNHEY and CDR2 is SMNVEV in the germline V gene (reference sequence). The data are from a study of T cell responses to AZD1222 COVID-19 vaccine. The sequence was obtained from an adult in good health. The chain has TRBV27 and TRBJ1-1; tentative D call: TRBD1 (6 bases). The sample here was peripheral blood, taken on day 0 of AZD1222 vaccination. DNA of the CDR3: TGTGCCAGCAGTTTCGGGGGCTCGACTATGAACACTGAAGCTTTCTTT. It codes for CASSFGGSTMNTEAFF.